This entry lists 2 T cell receptor beta chains sequenced from one sample in a study of technical replicates of blood from several donors. Assay used: immunoSEQ multiplex PCR; TCRdb lists only in-frame clones, some missing. The table includes 75,000 to 90,000 clones, 93% detected once. Input material: T cells isolated from PBMCs. These receptors all stem from a human donor in good health.

The chain joins TRBV2 to TRBJ2-2, with 10 positions matching TRBD2. The germline V gene encodes CDR1 SNHLY and CDR2 FYNNEI. This CDR3 contains 15 residues. V dropped 7 bases and J dropped 0; count of bases not matched to a gene: 2. The CDR3 DNA follows: TGTGCCAGCACTAGCGGGGGTACGAACACCGGGGAGCTGTTTTTT. Translating gives CASTSGGTNTGELFF. Full variable domain (rest looked up from reference TRBV2 and TRBJ2-2): EPEVTQTPSHQVTQMGQEVILRCVPISNHLYFYWYRQILGQKVEFLVSFYNNEISEKSEIFDDQFSVERPDGSNFTLKIRSTKLEDSAMYFCASTSGGTNTGELFFGEGSRLTVL.

The V call is TRBV7-6, the J call TRBJ1-2; 7 nucleotides match TRBD1. CDR1 and CDR2 from the germline V gene are SGHVS and FNYEAQ. The junction had 10 bases not matched to a gene; V was cut back by 5 bases and J by 4 bases. This CDR3 is 15 amino acids long. CDR3 amino acids: CASSATGTPTYGYTF. The CDR3 region has the DNA TGTGCCAGCAGCGCGACAGGGACTCCCACCTATGGCTACACCTTC.